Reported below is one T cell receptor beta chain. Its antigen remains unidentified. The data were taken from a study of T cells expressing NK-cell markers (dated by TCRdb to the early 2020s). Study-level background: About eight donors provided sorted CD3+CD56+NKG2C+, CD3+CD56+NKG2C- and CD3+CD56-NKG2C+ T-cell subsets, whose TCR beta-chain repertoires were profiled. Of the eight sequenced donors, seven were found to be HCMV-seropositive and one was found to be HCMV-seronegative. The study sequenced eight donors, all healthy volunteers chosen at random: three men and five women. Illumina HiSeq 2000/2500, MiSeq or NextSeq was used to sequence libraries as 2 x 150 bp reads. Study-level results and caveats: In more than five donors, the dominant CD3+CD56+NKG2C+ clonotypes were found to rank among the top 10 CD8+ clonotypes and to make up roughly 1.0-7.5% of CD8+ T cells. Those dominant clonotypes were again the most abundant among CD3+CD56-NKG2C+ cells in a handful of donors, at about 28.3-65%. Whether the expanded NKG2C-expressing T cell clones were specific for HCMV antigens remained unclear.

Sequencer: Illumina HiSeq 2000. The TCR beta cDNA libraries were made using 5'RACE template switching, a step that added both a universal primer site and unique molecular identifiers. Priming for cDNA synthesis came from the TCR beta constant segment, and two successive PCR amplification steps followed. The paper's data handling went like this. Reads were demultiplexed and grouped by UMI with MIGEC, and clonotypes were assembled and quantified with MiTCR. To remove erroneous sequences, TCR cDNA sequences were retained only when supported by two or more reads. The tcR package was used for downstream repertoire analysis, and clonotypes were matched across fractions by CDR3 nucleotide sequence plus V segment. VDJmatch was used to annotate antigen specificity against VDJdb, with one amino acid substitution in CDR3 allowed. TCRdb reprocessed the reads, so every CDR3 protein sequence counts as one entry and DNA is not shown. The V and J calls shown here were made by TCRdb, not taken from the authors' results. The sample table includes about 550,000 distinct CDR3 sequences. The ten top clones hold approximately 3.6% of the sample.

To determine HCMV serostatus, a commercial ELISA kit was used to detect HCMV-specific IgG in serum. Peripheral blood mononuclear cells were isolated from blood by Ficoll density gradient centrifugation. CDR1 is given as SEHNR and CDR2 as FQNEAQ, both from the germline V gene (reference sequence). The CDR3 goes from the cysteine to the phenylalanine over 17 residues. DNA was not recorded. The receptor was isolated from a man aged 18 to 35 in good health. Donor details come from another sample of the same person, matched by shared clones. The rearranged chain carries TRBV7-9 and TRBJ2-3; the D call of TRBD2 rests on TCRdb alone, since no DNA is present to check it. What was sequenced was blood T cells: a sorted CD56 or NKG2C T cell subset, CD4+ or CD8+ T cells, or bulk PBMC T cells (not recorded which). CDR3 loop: CASGGWAEGSRTDTQYF.